These T cell receptor beta chains were read from a single sample in a study of shared clonotypes between healthy human individuals. The protocol was immunoSEQ multiplex PCR, while the TCRdb copy is restricted to in-frame clones and leaves out a portion. This table holds about 610,000 clones, less than 98% found once. Sequencing used naive CD4+ T cells sorted from blood. Source of these receptors: a woman aged 30 to 39 in good health. The CDR3 runs from the conserved cysteine through the conserved F or W. The D gene is left open where the match is weak. A row's size may be missing; if present it is once, few, many or a size class.

CDR3 length	D gene	V gene	J gene	clone size	CDR3 protein	CDR3 DNA
14	-	TRBV28	TRBJ2-7	-	CASNLGTEDYEQYF	TGTGCCAGCAACTTGGGGACTGAAGACTACGAGCAGTACTTC
14	TRBD1	TRBV28	TRBJ2-7	-	CASKETGVPYEQYF	TGTGCCAGCAAAGAGACAGGGGTTCCCTACGAGCAGTACTTC
15	-	TRBV6-6	TRBJ2-7	-	CASSAGTSSRYEQYF	TGTGCCAGCAGCGCCGGGACTTCAAGTAGGTACGAGCAGTACTTC
16	-	TRBV27	TRBJ1-2	-	CASSGTPGAVHYGYTF	TGTGCCAGCAGTGGGACCCCAGGGGCGGTCCACTATGGCTACACCTTC
15	-	TRBV5-1	TRBJ2-3	-	CASSLAAEGIDTQYF	TGCGCCAGCAGCTTGGCTGCGGAGGGTATAGATACGCAGTATTTT
13	-	TRBV27	TRBJ2-7	-	CASSKGRGYEQYF	TGTGCCAGCAGTAAGGGGCGCGGGTACGAGCAGTACTTC
14	-	TRBV5-1	TRBJ2-3	-	CASSLDSSTDTQYF	TGCGCCAGCAGCTTGGATTCTAGCACAGATACGCAGTATTTT
18	TRBD1	TRBV7-8	TRBJ2-4	-	CASSLAPYQGAGKNIQYF	TGTGCCAGCAGCTTAGCCCCCTATCAGGGGGCTGGCAAAAACATTCAGTACTTC
16	TRBD2	TRBV5-1	TRBJ2-1	-	CASSLSGGPRYNEQFF	TGCGCCAGCAGCTTAAGCGGGGGGCCCAGGTACAATGAGCAGTTCTTC
15	-	TRBV5-1	TRBJ2-7	once	CASSLEGGISYEQYF	TGCGCCAGCAGCTTGGAAGGGGGGATCTCCTACGAGCAGTACTTC
16	-	TRBV25-1	TRBJ2-2	-	CASRYRLDANTGELFF	TGTGCCAGCAGGTACAGACTCGACGCGAACACCGGGGAGCTGTTTTTT
14	-	TRBV18	TRBJ2-7	-	CASSPPGGVSEQYF	TGTGCCAGCTCACCACCTGGGGGAGTTTCCGAGCAGTACTTC
17	TRBD2	TRBV5-1	TRBJ2-7	-	CASSLGTSGRSAYEQYF	TGCGCCAGCAGCCTGGGGACTAGCGGGAGGTCCGCTTACGAGCAGTACTTC
12	-	TRBV18	TRBJ2-7	-	CASSPQADEQYF	TGTGCCAGCTCACCACAGGCCGACGAGCAGTACTTC
14	TRBD2	TRBV2	TRBJ2-1	-	CASRSRGGYNEQFF	TGTGCCAGCAGATCGCGGGGGGGGTACAATGAGCAGTTCTTC
15	TRBD2	TRBV6-1	TRBJ2-2	-	CASSDLAGADGELFF	TGTGCCAGCAGTGACCTAGCGGGGGCGGACGGGGAGCTGTTTTTT
12	-	TRBV6-5	TRBJ1-2	-	CASTEGVYGYTF	TGTGCCAGCACCGAGGGAGTCTATGGCTACACCTTC
17	-	TRBV11-3	TRBJ2-3	-	CASSYRAGGHGTDTQYF	TGTGCCAGCAGCTATAGGGCCGGGGGGCACGGCACAGATACGCAGTATTTT
16	TRBD2	TRBV19	TRBJ2-2	-	CASSPWGGSQPGELFF	TGTGCCAGTAGCCCCTGGGGCGGGAGTCAGCCCGGGGAGCTGTTTTTT
16	-	TRBV2	TRBJ1-3	-	CASSRETEIFGNTIYF	TGTGCCAGCAGCAGGGAAACAGAGATATTTGGAAACACCATATATTTT
13	-	TRBV7-3	TRBJ2-5	-	CASSLSDRETQYF	TGTGCCAGCAGCTTATCTGATAGGGAGACCCAGTACTTC
16	TRBD2	TRBV7-9	TRBJ2-3	-	CASSPGGGSITDTQYF	TGTGCCAGCAGCCCCGGCGGCGGGAGTATCACAGATACGCAGTATTTT
13	-	TRBV2	TRBJ2-3	-	CASERGVLDTQYF	TGTGCCAGCGAAAGGGGGGTGTTGGATACGCAGTATTTT
14	-	TRBV28	TRBJ2-2	-	CASSSYPTRRELFF	TGTGCCAGCAGTTCATACCCCACTCGGCGGGAGCTGTTTTTT
16	TRBD1	TRBV5-1	TRBJ1-2	-	CASSFTPPGQGGGYTF	TGCGCCAGCAGCTTTACCCCTCCGGGACAGGGAGGTGGCTACACCTTC
13	TRBD2	TRBV28	TRBJ2-1	-	CASLNGGGDEQFF	TGTGCCAGCCTAAACGGCGGGGGGGATGAGCAGTTCTTC
15	-	TRBV6-6	TRBJ2-7	-	CASSYGGGSGYEQYF	TGTGCCAGCAGTTACGGTGGAGGGTCTGGGTACGAGCAGTACTTC
18	-	TRBV28	TRBJ2-4	-	CASSLARTLELAKNIQYF	TGTGCCAGCAGTTTAGCCAGGACGCTAGAACTAGCCAAAAACATTCAGTACTTC
11	-	TRBV29-1	TRBJ2-5	-	CSVGHKETQYF	TGCAGCGTTGGCCATAAAGAGACCCAGTACTTC
16	-	TRBV7-9	TRBJ2-1	-	CASSLFDAALYNEQFF	TGTGCCAGCAGCTTATTTGACGCGGCCCTCTACAATGAGCAGTTCTTC
13	-	TRBV6-5	TRBJ2-3	-	CASTSSGTDTQYF	TGTGCCAGCACGTCTAGCGGCACAGATACGCAGTATTTT
14	-	TRBV5-1	TRBJ2-7	-	CASSLVGADDEQYF	TGCGCCAGCAGCTTGGTGGGGGCCGATGACGAGCAGTACTTC
18	-	TRBV18	TRBJ2-4	once	CASSPAPTSLVAKNIQYF	TGTGCCAGCTCACCGGCACCAACCTCCCTCGTAGCCAAAAACATTCAGTACTTC
15	TRBD1	TRBV5-1	TRBJ2-7	-	CASSSRTGGSYEQYF	TGCGCCAGCAGCTCTAGGACAGGGGGAAGCTACGAGCAGTACTTC
13	-	TRBV19	TRBJ2-2	few	CASSMRNTGELFF	TGTGCCAGTAGTATGAGGAACACCGGGGAGCTGTTTTTT
13	-	TRBV29-1	TRBJ2-3	-	CSVDIAVTDTQYF	TGCAGCGTTGATATAGCCGTCACAGATACGCAGTATTTT
14	TRBD2	TRBV11-2	TRBJ2-5	-	CASSFLAVQETQYF	TGTGCCAGCAGCTTCCTAGCGGTCCAAGAGACCCAGTACTTC
18	TRBD1	TRBV7-3	TRBJ2-2	-	CASSTPPGQAPDTGELFF	TGTGCCAGCAGCACACCACCGGGACAGGCACCGGACACCGGGGAGCTGTTTTTT
14	TRBD2	TRBV5-1	TRBJ2-1	-	CASGAGAGYNEQFF	TGCGCCAGCGGAGCGGGAGCGGGATACAATGAGCAGTTCTTC
14	TRBD1	TRBV5-1	TRBJ1-1	-	CASSFTGEDTEAFF	TGCGCCAGCAGCTTCACAGGGGAGGACACTGAAGCTTTCTTT
15	TRBD2	TRBV6-1	TRBJ2-1	-	CASSEGTSTINEQFF	TGTGCCAGCAGTGAAGGGACTAGTACGATCAATGAGCAGTTCTTC
17	TRBD1	TRBV19	TRBJ1-2	-	CASSTRTGGVSGGGYTF	TGTGCCAGTAGTACTCGGACAGGGGGCGTAAGTGGAGGTGGCTACACCTTC
15	-	TRBV27	TRBJ1-2	-	CASSPRNPPSYGYTF	TGTGCCAGCAGTCCCCGGAACCCCCCCTCCTATGGCTACACCTTC
12	-	TRBV7-2	TRBJ1-2	-	CASSLGARGYTF	TGTGCCAGCAGCTTAGGGGCAAGAGGCTACACCTTC
15	-	TRBV7-9	TRBJ2-7	once	CASSLFAQGPYEQYF	TGTGCCAGCAGCTTATTTGCCCAGGGACCCTACGAGCAGTACTTC
15	-	TRBV28	TRBJ1-3	-	CASSPDRISGNTIYF	TGTGCCAGCAGCCCTGACAGAATCTCTGGAAACACCATATATTTT
15	-	TRBV5-1	TRBJ1-3	-	CASSVGGQSGNTIYF	TGCGCCAGCAGCGTTGGGGGGCAGTCCGGAAACACCATATATTTT
15	-	TRBV7-9	TRBJ1-1	once	CASSLYAGPIPEAFF	TGTGCCAGCAGCTTATATGCAGGGCCGATACCTGAAGCTTTCTTT
14	-	TRBV19	TRBJ2-3	-	CASSIGQHTDTQYF	TGTGCCAGTAGTATAGGGCAACACACAGATACGCAGTATTTT
14	-	TRBV28	TRBJ1-5	-	CASSFPGVGQPQHF	TGTGCCAGCAGTTTTCCCGGGGTGGGGCAGCCCCAGCATTTT
14	TRBD1	TRBV5-1	TRBJ2-5	-	CASSYQGARETQYF	TGCGCCAGCAGCTATCAGGGGGCGCGAGAGACCCAGTACTTC
15	-	TRBV6-5	TRBJ1-5	-	CASSYSYGGNQPQHF	TGTGCCAGCAGTTACTCTTATGGTGGCAATCAGCCCCAGCATTTT
17	TRBD1	TRBV28	TRBJ1-5	-	CASSLRSIRGSNQPQHF	TGTGCCAGCAGTTTAAGATCCATCAGGGGGAGCAATCAGCCCCAGCATTTT
13	TRBD1	TRBV7-2	TRBJ2-7	once	CASSGDRVPSQYF	TGTGCCAGCAGCGGCGACAGGGTACCCTCTCAGTACTTC
13	-	TRBV5-6	TRBJ2-1	-	CASSAYSYNEQFF	TGTGCCAGCAGCGCGTACTCCTACAATGAGCAGTTCTTC
14	-	TRBV18	TRBJ1-1	-	CASSPQFMNTEAFF	TGTGCCAGCTCACCACAGTTCATGAACACTGAAGCTTTCTTT
15	-	TRBV27	TRBJ1-4	-	CASSPLSGWDEKLFF	TGTGCCAGCAGTCCCCTATCGGGCTGGGATGAAAAACTGTTTTTT
13	-	TRBV7-7	TRBJ2-7	-	CASSSSGPGEQYF	TGTGCCAGCAGCTCCAGCGGGCCGGGCGAGCAGTACTTC
13	-	TRBV5-5	TRBJ2-3	-	CASSPTSIYTQYF	TGTGCCAGCAGCCCGACTAGTATCTATACGCAGTATTTT
11	-	TRBV28	TRBJ2-2	once	CASSFNGELFF	TGTGCCAGCAGTTTTAACGGGGAGCTGTTTTTT